This entry lists 9 T cell receptor beta chains sequenced from one sample in a study of OX40 agonist ivuxolimab in advanced cancers. Clones were sequenced by immunoSEQ multiplex PCR, and TCRdb holds only the in-frame ones, with some missing. The sample has 96,000 or so clones; 84% are singletons. The sample here was CD4+ or CD8+ T cells sorted from blood, taken in a trial of the OX40 agonist ivuxolimab. All receptors come from an adult with an advanced solid tumor such as melanoma, head and neck, liver or kidney cancer.

V usage is TRBV9 and J usage is TRBJ2-2, with unresolved D. This CDR3 has 12 amino acids. Germline CDR1 SGDLS, CDR2 YYNGEE. The V end lost 7 bases, the J end lost 3 bases, and 7 bases lay between the germline ends. The CDR3 nucleotides are TGTGCCAGCCAGCGCTACACCGGGGAGCTGTTTTTT. Protein sequence: CASQRYTGELFF.

The CDR3 loop reads CASILNYGYTF. The CDR3 nucleotides read TGTGCCAGCATCCTTAACTATGGCTACACCTTC. The chain employs TRBV7-2 and TRBJ1-2, with unresolved D. The germline V and J ends were trimmed by 7 bases and 1 base, with 4 bases remaining between them. The germline V gene encodes CDR1 SGHTA and CDR2 FQGNSA. This CDR3 has 11 residues.

The chain recombines TRBV12-5 with TRBJ2-1, with a possible D match to TRBD2 (6 bases). Germline V gives CDR1 LGHNT, CDR2 FRNRAP. This CDR3 spans 18 amino acids. Trimming removed 0 bases from V and 0 bases from J, with 15 bases in between. As DNA, the CDR3 is TGTGCTAGTGGTTTGGTACCAGATGGGAGGAGCTCCTACAATGAGCAGTTCTTC. Protein sequence: CASGLVPDGRSSYNEQFF.

This chain links TRBV19 with TRBJ2-7; 8 nucleotides align to TRBD1. The CDR3 covers 19 residues. Germline CDR1 LNHDA, CDR2 SQIVND (reference sequence). The trim removed 1 base at V and 3 bases at J, leaving 17 bases unmatched. CDR3 nucleotides: TGTGCCAGTAGTATAGGGATCTCCGGGACAGGAGGGGGGTACTACGAGCAGTACTTC. It translates to CASSIGISGTGGGYYEQYF.

The count of this clone is one. The chain uses TRBV5-1 and TRBJ1-2; D unclear. CDR1 and CDR2 from the germline V gene are SGHRS and YFSETQ. The CDR3 runs to 12 residues. V was cut by 0 bases and J by 10 bases, with 10 bases left in between. In nucleotides, the CDR3 is TGCGCCAGCAGCTTGGGCCCTAAGAACTACACCTTC. Translating gives CASSLGPKNYTF. Combining the CDR3 with reference TRBV5-1 and TRBJ1-2 gives the whole variable domain KAGVTQTPRYLIKTRGQQVTLSCSPISGHRSVSWYQQTPGQGLQFLFEYFSETQRNKGNFPGRFSGRQFSNSRSEMNVSTLELGDSALYLCASSLGPKNYTFGSGTRLTVV.

The chain has TRBV5-1 and TRBJ1-3, with D unclear. Trimming removed 7 bases at V and 8 bases at J, with 19 bases between. CDR1 is SGHRS and CDR2 is YFSETQ in the germline V gene. This CDR3 comprises 14 residues. For the CDR3, the DNA is TGCGCCAGCTCTTTGGGGTCGGCGGTGGACACCATATATTTT. It specifies CASSLGSAVDTIYF.

This clone was seen repeatedly, ten times or more. The junction departs from the called germline gene at one end, perhaps through a read error. Other nucleotide sequences from this sample produce the same CDR3. The chain couples TRBV19 to TRBJ2-7, with 11 bases that match TRBD2. Germline-derived CDR1 and CDR2 are LNHDA and SQIVND (reference sequence). The CDR3 runs to 13 residues. Written as DNA, the CDR3 is TGTGCGAGTAGCGGGAGGGCTACCTACGAGCAGTACTTC. As protein: CASSGRATYEQYF.

The chain uses TRBV11-2 and TRBJ1-1, with a tentative D call TRBD1 (6 bases). The germline CDR1 and CDR2 sequences are SGHAT and FQNNGV. This CDR3 has 16 residues. V was trimmed by 5 bases and J by 2 bases, leaving 18 bases between them. The CDR3 sequence is CASSLAGGSINTEAFF. CDR3 coding DNA: TGTGCCAGCAGCCTCGCCGGGGGCAGTATTAACACTGAAGCTTTCTTT.

The rearrangement joins TRBV18 to TRBJ2-1; D may be TRBD1 or TRBD2 (6 bases each). The CDR3 is 16 amino acids. Trimming left V 3 bases short and J 8 bases short, with 20 bases between. Germline CDR1 is KGHSH and CDR2 is LQKENI. CDR3 in amino acids: CASSPSSRGGGDEQFF. The CDR3 nucleotides read TGTGCCAGCTCACCCTCGTCAAGAGGGGGAGGCGATGAGCAGTTCTTC.